A single TCR beta chain is shown here with its context. The data belong to a study of control samples from healthy donors and cancer patients. Assay used: immunoSEQ multiplex PCR; TCRdb lists only in-frame clones, some missing. Of about 130,000 clones in the sample, under 95% were seen once. V lost 2 bases, J lost 1 base, and 18 bases lay in between. Germline-derived CDR1 and CDR2 are LGHDT and YNNKEL (reference sequence). The CDR3 has 18 residues. The specimen was blood. The TCR was taken from a man aged 18 to 29 in good health. The chain uses TRBV3-1 (or the pseudogene TRBV3-2) and TRBJ2-1; D is perhaps TRBD2 (5 bases). The CDR3 DNA is TGTGCCAGCAGCCAAAAATGGGGAGTCAGGAATTCCTACAATGAGCAGTTCTTC. It yields the protein CASSQKWGVRNSYNEQFF.